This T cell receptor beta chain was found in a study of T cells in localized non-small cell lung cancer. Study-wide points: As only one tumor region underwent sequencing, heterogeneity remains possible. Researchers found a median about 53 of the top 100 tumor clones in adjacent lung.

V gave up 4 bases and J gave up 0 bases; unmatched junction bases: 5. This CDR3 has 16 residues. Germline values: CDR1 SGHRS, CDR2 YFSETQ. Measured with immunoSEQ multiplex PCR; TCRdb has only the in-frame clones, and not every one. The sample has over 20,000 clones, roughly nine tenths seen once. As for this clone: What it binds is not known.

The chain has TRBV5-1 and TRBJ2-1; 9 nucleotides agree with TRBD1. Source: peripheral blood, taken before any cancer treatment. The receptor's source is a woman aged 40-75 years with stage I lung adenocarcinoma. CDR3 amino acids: CASSPGTGSSYNEQFF. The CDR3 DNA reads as TGCGCCAGCAGCCCCGGGACAGGGAGCTCCTACAATGAGCAGTTCTTC.